This T cell receptor beta chain was documented in a study of human T cells and chemical hapten exposure. This clonotype occurred many times. Time point given: patch test 1, 2 weeks after DPC sensitization. Treatment specified: therapeutic diphenylcyclopropenone sensitization with weekly scalp DPC. TCRdb analysed the RACE reads with MiXCR anew, one entry per CDR3 protein. The sample lists roughly 180,000 distinct CDR3 sequences; roughly 15% were seen once. The germline V and J ends were trimmed by 4 bases and 0 bases, with 7 bases remaining between them. Per the germline V gene, CDR1 is ENHRY and CDR2 is SYGVKD. The CDR3 is made up of 14 amino acids.

The TCR was taken from a young woman with alopecia areata. Some clones in this sample may be carry-over from other donors' samples. The specimen was whole blood, collected in connection with sensitization to the hapten diphenylcyclopropenone (DPC). The chain links TRBV10-3 to TRBJ1-5, with unresolved D. DNA of the CDR3: TGTGCCATCAGTGCCGAATATAGCAATCAGCCCCAGCATTTT. As protein: CAISAEYSNQPQHF.